These 30 T cell receptor beta chains were sequenced from one sample in a study of CD8 T cells in Susac syndrome. Random-hexamer reverse transcription was applied to roughly 0.5 to 1 ug RNA. TCRdb used MiXCR to reprocess the immunoSEQ multiplex PCR reads, holding one entry per CDR3 protein. The data contain roughly 200,000 distinct CDR3 sequences, 80% to 95% of them seen just once; the ten biggest clones take up approximately 0.1%. What was sequenced was CD4+ T cells from PBMCs. These receptors came from a human donor in good health.

The chain couples TRBV7-8 to TRBJ1-4; D might be TRBD1 (6 bases). The CDR3 is made up of 15 amino acids. CDR1 and CDR2 (germline): SGHVS, FQNEAQ. V shed 6 bases and J shed 3 bases, with 14 bases lying between them. Written as DNA, the CDR3 is TGTGCCAGCAGTGAGGGGAGGGGGTCTAATGAAAAACTGTTTTTT. Its protein product is CASSEGRGSNEKLFF.

The chain has TRBV28 and TRBJ1-5; D is unclear. The CDR3 runs to 14 residues. The V gene's germline CDR1 is MDHEN and CDR2 SYDVKM. The germline V and J ends were trimmed by 3 bases and 6 bases, with 12 bases remaining between them. Here the CDR3 DNA reads TGTGCCAGCAGTTTGATGGAGGGCGGTCAGCCCCAGCATTTT. As protein: CASSLMEGGQPQHF.

This chain uses TRBV30 with TRBJ2-1, with D possibly being TRBD2 (6 bases). This CDR3 contains 13 residues. Deletions cut 1 base from V and 10 bases from J, with 14 bases between. Germline loops: CDR1 GTSNPN, CDR2 SVGIG (reference sequence). The chain's CDR3 is CAWSGHLSGEQFF. The CDR3 bases are TGTGCCTGGAGTGGTCACCTTAGCGGAGAGCAGTTCTTC. Full variable domain (outside the CDR3, taken from reference TRBV30 and TRBJ2-1): SQTIHQWPATLVQPVGSPLSLECTVEGTSNPNLYWYRQAAGRGLQLLFYSVGIGQISSEVPQNLSASRPQDRQFILSSKKLLLSDSGFYLCAWSGHLSGEQFFGPGTRLTVL.

The chain joins TRBV7-2 to TRBJ1-2, with D tentatively TRBD1 (6 bases). CDR1 SGHTA and CDR2 FQGNSA come from the germline V gene. V shed 5 bases and J shed 3 bases, with 22 bases lying between them. The CDR3 runs 17 residues. The CDR3 nucleotides are TGTGCCAGCAGCCCTCGGTTCGGCGCGACAGGCTACTATGGCTACACCTTC. This codes for CASSPRFGATGYYGYTF.

V and J are TRBV29-1 and TRBJ1-3, with D unresolved. Trimming left V 5 bases short and J 0 bases short, with 11 bases between. The CDR3 has 14 residues. Germline-derived CDR1 and CDR2 are SQVTM and ANQGSEA. The CDR3 DNA is TGCAGCGTTTCTCTCCGGGACTCTGGAAACACCATATATTTT. Protein sequence: CSVSLRDSGNTIYF.

This sequence joins TRBV10-3 and TRBJ2-1; 9 nucleotides line up with TRBD2. Per germline, CDR1 ENHRY and CDR2 SYGVKD. The junction had 6 bases not matched to a gene; V was cut back by 8 bases and J by 10 bases. The CDR3 totals 12 residues. The CDR3 region is CAIGGGAWEQFF. For the CDR3, the DNA is TGTGCCATCGGCGGGGGGGCTTGGGAGCAGTTCTTC.

V gene TRBV12-3 or TRBV12-4 combines with J gene TRBJ2-1; 13 nucleotides agree with TRBD2. This CDR3 has 19 amino acids. V dropped 7 bases and J dropped 6; count of bases not matched to a gene: 18. The DNA of the CDR3 is TGTGCCAGCACCTCTCAGGGACTAGCGGGGTCTAGAAGGGGCAATGAGCAGTTCTTC. It codes for CASTSQGLAGSRRGNEQFF.

V usage is TRBV5-1 and J usage is TRBJ2-3, with D uncertain. The CDR3 spans 15 residues. V lost 0 bases, J lost 2 bases, and 10 bases lay in between. CDR1 and CDR2 from the germline V gene are SGHRS and YFSETQ. In DNA, the CDR3 is TGCGCCAGCAGCTTGGCCGGTTATTACACAGATACGCAGTATTTT. Its translation: CASSLAGYYTDTQYF. Full variable domain (missing parts from reference TRBV5-1 and TRBJ2-3): KAGVTQTPRYLIKTRGQQVTLSCSPISGHRSVSWYQQTPGQGLQFLFEYFSETQRNKGNFPGRFSGRQFSNSRSEMNVSTLELGDSALYLCASSLAGYYTDTQYFGPGTRLTVL.

The chain employs TRBV20-1 and TRBJ1-3, with TRBD1 as a possible D gene (5 bases). Per germline, CDR1 DFQATT and CDR2 SNEGSKA (reference sequence). V dropped 1 base and J dropped 4 bases, with 20 bases sitting between them. The CDR3 is 17 residues long. CDR3 nucleotides: TGCAGTGCTAGAGTCGTCTGGTCGTCTGGGGCGGGAAACACCATATATTTT. Translation gives CSARVVWSSGAGNTIYF.

This rearrangement joins TRBV6-2 or TRBV6-3 to TRBJ2-1, with D possibly matching TRBD2 (5 bases). This CDR3 region has 14 residues. V was pared by 0 bases and J by 3 bases, with 6 bases between. The germline gives CDR1 MNHEY, CDR2 SVGEGT. The DNA of the CDR3 is TGTGCCAGCAGTTACTCGACTATCTACAATGAGCAGTTCTTC. Amino acid sequence: CASSYSTIYNEQFF.

The chain has TRBV5-6 and TRBJ2-5; D possibly corresponds to TRBD2 (6 bases). Germline loops: CDR1 SGHDT, CDR2 YYEEEE. The CDR3 loop spans 12 amino acids. The V and J ends lost 4 bases and 13 bases respectively, with 17 bases between them. The CDR3 sequence: CASSLGTEGWYF. In nucleotides, the CDR3 is TGTGCCAGCAGCCTGGGGACGGAGGGCTGGTACTTC.

The chain couples TRBV5-6 to TRBJ2-7; D not certain. V shed 0 bases and J shed 6 bases, with 10 bases lying between them. Germline V gene lookup returns CDR1 SGHDT and CDR2 YYEEEE. There are 13 residues in the CDR3. The CDR3 sequence: CASSLANGGEQYF. The CDR3 DNA follows: TGTGCCAGCAGCTTGGCCAACGGTGGCGAGCAGTACTTC.

The rearrangement joins TRBV7-2 to TRBJ1-1; D unclear. Germline V gives CDR1 SGHTA, CDR2 FQGNSA. V lost 4 bases, J lost 1 base, and 13 bases lay in between. This CDR3 comprises 15 residues. The CDR3 spells CASSSSRRANTEAFF. CDR3 bases: TGTGCCAGCAGCTCTAGCAGGAGGGCGAACACTGAAGCTTTCTTT.

The rearrangement uses TRBV18 and TRBJ1-2, with D possibly being TRBD1 (6 bases). The CDR3 is made up of 16 amino acids. Trimming removed 1 base from V and 2 bases from J, with 14 bases in between. Germline values: CDR1 KGHSH, CDR2 LQKENI. The CDR3: CASSPRGAGPNYGYTF. The CDR3 nucleotides read TGTGCCAGCTCACCACGGGGGGCAGGGCCAAACTATGGCTACACCTTC.

V gene TRBV5-4 combines with J gene TRBJ2-1; 8 positions agree with TRBD1. Germline V gene sequence: CDR1 SGHNT, CDR2 YYREEE (reference sequence). The CDR3 extends over 13 amino acids. The V gene end was trimmed by 4 bases and the J gene end by 7 bases; junction bases not matched to a gene: 4. DNA for the CDR3: TGTGCCAGCAGCCTGGGACAGGTAAATGAGCAGTTCTTC. Translating it yields CASSLGQVNEQFF.

V is TRBV6-2 or TRBV6-3 and J is TRBJ2-7; tentatively, D is TRBD1 (5 bases). Trimming pared 6 bases from V and 2 bases from J, leaving 8 bases between. The germline V gene encodes CDR1 MNHEY and CDR2 SVGEGT. CDR3 size: 12 residues. The CDR3 spells CASRDSTYEQYV. CDR3 sequence (DNA): TGTGCCAGCAGAGACAGCACCTACGAGCAGTACGTC.

V and J are TRBV5-1 and TRBJ1-4; 7 nucleotides agree with TRBD1. V shed 3 bases and J 2 bases; nucleotides not matched to a gene: 1. The CDR3 totals 14 residues. Germline V gene sequence: CDR1 SGHRS, CDR2 YFSETQ. CDR3 residues: CASSSQGTNEKLFF. For the CDR3, the DNA is TGCGCCAGCAGCTCACAGGGGACTAATGAAAAACTGTTTTTT.

This sequence joins TRBV27 and TRBJ1-2, with 7 positions matching TRBD1. Trimming at V came to 5 bases and at J to 5 bases, leaving 5 bases not matched to a gene. There are 13 residues in the CDR3. Germline CDR1 and CDR2: MNHEY and SMNVEV (reference sequence). CDR3 residues: CASSPSRGYGYTF. The DNA for the CDR3 is TGTGCCAGCAGTCCCTCCAGGGGGTATGGCTACACCTTC.

The rearrangement joins TRBV6-5 to TRBJ2-2, with unresolved D. Deletions cut 5 bases from V and 5 bases from J, with 18 bases between. The germline V gene encodes CDR1 MNHEY and CDR2 SVGAGI. This CDR3 has 16 residues. The CDR3 DNA reads as TGTGCCAGCAGTCCCTCGGGCGGCTTAGTAACCGGGGAGCTGTTTTTT. It codes for CASSPSGGLVTGELFF.

This chain links TRBV20-1 with TRBJ1-1, with D possibly TRBD1 on 6 matching bases. Germline CDR1 DFQATT, CDR2 SNEGSKA (reference sequence). V lost 0 bases and J lost 11, with 10 bases in between. The CDR3 loop spans 11 amino acids. CDR3 region: CSARENREAFF. CDR3 sequence (DNA): TGCAGTGCTAGAGAGAACAGGGAGGCTTTCTTT.

This clonotype is a singleton in its sample. The chain is built from TRBV9 and TRBJ1-1; a weak D match, TRBD1 (5 bases). V was cut by 4 bases and J by 5 bases, with 15 bases left in between. Germline loops: CDR1 SGDLS, CDR2 YYNGEE. The CDR3 sequence is 14 residues long. DNA for the CDR3: TGTGCCAGCAGCTTAGCAGGGTATCGGACTGAAGCTTTCTTT. The encoded protein is CASSLAGYRTEAFF.

The chain recombines TRBV5-1 with TRBJ2-2; D ambiguous. The CDR3 has 15 amino acids. V was shortened by 0 bases and J by 4 bases, with 10 bases between the two germline ends. The germline gives CDR1 SGHRS, CDR2 YFSETQ. CDR3: CASSLVDPVTGELFF. CDR3 coding DNA: TGCGCCAGCAGCTTGGTCGACCCGGTCACCGGGGAGCTGTTTTTT.

The chain recombines TRBV7-2 with TRBJ2-7, with D possibly matching TRBD2 (6 bases). V was trimmed by 5 bases and J by 0 bases, leaving 11 bases between them. The length of the CDR3 is 14 residues. CDR1 is SGHTA, CDR2 FQGNSA, per germline. DNA for the CDR3: TGTGCCAGCAGCACCGCGGGGAGCTCCTACGAGCAGTACTTC. Amino acids: CASSTAGSSYEQYF.

This chain connects TRBV29-1 to TRBJ2-7, with D perhaps TRBD1 (6 bases). The germline V and J ends were trimmed by 3 bases and 6 bases, with 12 bases remaining between them. The CDR3 is 12 amino acids. CDR1 SQVTM and CDR2 ANQGSEA come from the germline V gene. The DNA for the CDR3 is TGCAGCGTTGACTGGGGGCAGGGCGAGCAGTACTTC. The encoded protein is CSVDWGQGEQYF.

V usage is TRBV5-1 and J usage is TRBJ2-3; possible D gene TRBD2, 6 bases. Trimming shortened V by 0 bases and J by 1 base, and 12 bases separated the two germline ends. This CDR3 contains 16 residues. The germline V gene has CDR1 SGHRS and CDR2 YFSETQ. The chain's CDR3 is CASSLVGRGGTDTQYF. Written as DNA, the CDR3 is TGCGCCAGCAGCTTGGTCGGGCGGGGTGGCACAGATACGCAGTATTTT.

The V and J genes are TRBV7-8 and TRBJ2-5, with 15 bases aligning to TRBD2. Germline V lookup: CDR1 SGHVS, CDR2 FQNEAQ. The junction had 9 bases not matched to a gene; V was cut back by 4 bases and J by 0 bases. The length of the CDR3 is 19 residues. CDR3 sequence (DNA): TGTGCCAGCAGCTCGATCTCCGGGACTAGCGGGGGGAACCAAGAGACCCAGTACTTC. As protein: CASSSISGTSGGNQETQYF.

The rearrangement uses TRBV9 and TRBJ2-5; D tentatively fits TRBD1 or TRBD2 (6 bases each). This CDR3 contains 15 residues. Trimming cost V 4 bases and J 9 bases, with 22 bases left between them. Germline V gene lookup returns CDR1 SGDLS and CDR2 YYNGEE. The CDR3 loop is CASSPGDTIPMAQYF. CDR3 sequence (DNA): TGTGCCAGCAGCCCGGGGGACACCATCCCGATGGCCCAGTACTTC. The entire variable domain, with the rest obtained from reference TRBV9 and TRBJ2-5, is as follows: DSGVTQTPKHLITATGQRVTLRCSPRSGDLSVYWYQQSLDQGLQFLIQYYNGEERAKGNILERFSAQQFPDLHSELNLSSLELGDSALYFCASSPGDTIPMAQYFGPGTRLLVL.

The rearrangement uses TRBV29-1 and TRBJ1-1; 10 bases match TRBD1. This CDR3 region has 13 residues. Looked up from germline, CDR1 is SQVTM and CDR2 is ANQGSEA. J lost 5 bases, V lost 5 bases, and 5 bases had no gene match. The CDR3 is CSVKDRGVTEAFF. DNA for the CDR3: TGCAGCGTTAAGGACAGGGGGGTTACTGAAGCTTTCTTT.

The chain joins TRBV6-2 or TRBV6-3 to TRBJ1-6, with 9 bases that match TRBD1. The CDR3 consists of 13 residues. Germline V gives CDR1 MNHEY, CDR2 SVGEGT. V was clipped by 7 bases and J by 8 bases; unmatched bases: 3. The CDR3 nucleotides are TGTGCCAGCAAGGGACAGGGAGATTCACCCCTCCACTTT. It codes for CASKGQGDSPLHF.

The chain employs TRBV18 and TRBJ1-1; a weak D match, TRBD1 (5 bases). CDR1 and CDR2 (germline): KGHSH, LQKENI. The CDR3 extends over 17 amino acids. Trimming left V 3 bases short and J 13 bases short, with 30 bases between. The CDR3: CASSPRITSWDRNKGFF. CDR3 coding DNA: TGTGCCAGCTCACCCAGAATCACATCCTGGGACCGCAACAAGGGTTTCTTT.